This T cell receptor (beta chain) was profiled in a study of shared clonotypes between healthy human individuals (dated by TCRdb to the early 2020s). With regard to the full study: The cohort comprised two women and a few men aged 18 to 49 years. To increase sequencing depth and limit assay-specific biases, TCR repertoire library preparation and sequencing were carried out by different laboratories using diverse techniques. Per donor, three plates each were used for CD4 naive and CD4 memory, two for CD8 naive, and one for CD8 memory. To estimate repertoire size and how much clonotype sharing occurs between individuals, the study deeply sequenced the blood TCR repertoires of several healthy adults. Per donor, leukapheresis produced somewhere between about 0.9 and 9.5 billion PBMCs. Study-level results and caveats: Sharing across several donors was observed for about 5% of naive CD4, 3.5% of naive CD8, over 2% of memory CD4, and over 0.3% of memory CD8 clonotypes. Because the study included a small number of donors, the genetic and exposure-history diversity represented was limited. Larger estimated clonotype richness was generally found for naive subsets than for memory subsets. Rarefaction of sorted-subset datasets indicated incomplete sequencing despite the large sequencing depth. Pairwise subsampling indicated that sequencing depth was expected to affect the degree of clonotype sharing among donors. Higher generation probabilities were observed for clonotypes shared by all four sorted-subset donors than for non-shared clonotypes. Sampling was limited to blood, and TCR repertoires in tissue likely differ from TCR repertoires in blood.

Donors were healthy HIV-negative adults with no recently reported acute infections or vaccinations. Every donor was a Caucasian adult living in Nashville, Tennessee, USA. CD4+ T cells were enriched by magnetic negative selection; naive cells were then positively selected on CD45RA, and the negative fraction formed the memory subset. Blood was obtained by leukapheresis, after which PBMCs were separated by Ficoll-Histopaque density gradient centrifugation and cryopreserved in liquid nitrogen vapor phase. Purity and quantity of every magnetically sorted T cell population were checked by analytical flow cytometry. Each sorted fraction had its genomic DNA isolated and then quantified by UV absorbance on a Nanodrop 2000c. Using the deep immunoSEQ assay, TCR CDR3 regions were amplified from genomic DNA by multiplex PCR. Extracted genomic DNA from each cell subset was distributed evenly across all wells of several immunoSEQ 96-well plates, and each plate was treated as a replicate. For sorted subsets, about 210 ng of genomic DNA, equivalent to around 31,000 T cell genomes, went into each replicate PCR. The purified libraries were quantified using a Qubit 3.0 fluorometer, sized with a Bioanalyzer 2100, and then quantified again using the KAPA Library Quantification kit. Every immunoSEQ 96-well plate was sequenced on a dedicated single-read 150-cycle Illumina NextSeq 550 flow cell. Turning to the authors' computational methods: Because the immunoSEQ output included only junctional sequences and no quality scores, the filtering could not be the same as the filtering used for full-length reads. To assign V/J genes and CDR3, sequences were annotated against IMGT germline references using PyIR, a Python wrapper for IgBLAST v1.9. Reads were filtered out if the reads had weak V/J assignments (E-value above 1e-6), no CDR3, stop codons, out-of-frame junctions, or ambiguous translated residues. V3J clonotypes were defined as sequences sharing an identical inferred V gene, J gene, and CDR3 amino acid sequence. Percentage overlap between repertoires was calculated by dividing the number of shared unique clonotypes by the size of the smaller repertoire. RTK rarefaction, the Chao1 estimator, and Recon v2.1 estimates of unobserved clonotypes were used to assess repertoire richness. Generation probabilities for all TCRbeta clonotypes obtained by the gDNA method from a handful of donors were computed using OLGA. Held by TCRdb, this immuneACCESS table contains in-frame sequences only and omits some clones. Under half of the omission traces to an unresolved V gene where checked; the cause of the rest is unknown. That table gives V, J and clone size, and the DNA gave D and trimming. Within this sample are roughly 1 million clones, with about 77% of them counted one time only. Of the sample, around 1.4% falls within the top ten clones.

As encoded in the germline V gene, CDR1 is LGHNA while CDR2 is YNFKEQ. Inclusive of the bounding cysteine and phenylalanine, the CDR3 is 14 residues long. The read is trimmed to its CDR3 DNA, 42 bases read in frame from base 1. The junction carries 5 bases between V and J, which are trimmed by 0 bases and 0 bases respectively. Points on this clone: The antigen it binds to is not known. No base qualities exist here, and no much larger clone lies one base off it.

The clonotype comes from a man between 18 and 29 years old in good health. Specimen: memory CD4+ T cells sorted from blood. This sample's cell subset or site label indicates: CD45RA-negative fraction. The chain links TRBV4-2 with TRBJ1-1; the D gene is unclear. The CDR3 in this case is CASSQEQLNTEAFF. The sequence in DNA is TGTGCCAGCAGCCAAGAACAGCTGAACACTGAAGCTTTCTTT.